These 2 T cell receptor beta chains were all obtained from the same sample, sequenced in a study of human T cells and chemical hapten exposure. Stated time point: patch test 2, 6 weeks after DPC sensitization. Treatment meaning: therapeutic diphenylcyclopropenone sensitization with weekly scalp DPC. Each CDR3 protein is one row after TCRdb ran MiXCR on the RACE reads. The table has 89,000 or so distinct CDR3 sequences, 6.6% seen once; the top ten hold around 1.3%. This specimen consisted of whole blood, obtained in connection with sensitization to the hapten diphenylcyclopropenone (DPC). All receptors come from a woman aged 25 to 39 with alopecia areata. Some clones in this sample may be carry-over from other donors' samples.

This clonotype was counted ten times or more. The V call is TRBV7-2, the J call TRBJ1-5, with D hard to call. The CDR3 has 13 residues. Trimming pared 5 bases from V and 4 bases from J, leaving 9 bases between. CDR1 and CDR2 (germline): SGHTA, FQGNSA. DNA for the CDR3: TGTGCCAGCAGCAGGCGGGAAAATCAGCCCCAGCATTTT. Translation gives CASSRRENQPQHF.

This clonotype came up many times. CDR3 sequence: CASSFGSVQGKTQYF. CDR3 in DNA: TGTGCCAGCAGTTTCGGTTCTGTGCAGGGAAAGACCCAGTACTTC. The chain joins TRBV27 to TRBJ2-5, with a tentative D call TRBD1 (5 bases). This CDR3 comprises 15 residues. Trimming left V 3 bases short and J 6 bases short, with 17 bases between. Per germline, CDR1 MNHEY and CDR2 SMNVEV (reference sequence).